This T cell receptor beta chain was captured by sequencing in a study of human thymus T cells. Measured with immunoSEQ multiplex PCR; TCRdb has only the in-frame clones, and not every one. The table shows 86,000 or so clones, with just over 95% occurring only once. Thymic resections from corrective heart surgery supplied the tissue. This sequence originates from a boy under two years old with a congenital heart defect but otherwise immunologically healthy. The sequenced sample was thymus tissue.

CDR3 amino acids: CASSLHISPVGTEAFF. Here the CDR3 DNA reads TGCGCCAGCAGCCTCCACATCTCTCCCGTCGGGACTGAAGCTTTCTTT. The chain couples TRBV4-3 to TRBJ1-1; no clear D gene. The CDR3 contains 16 residues. Trimming pared 4 bases from V and 5 bases from J, leaving 20 bases between. Germline V CDR1 and CDR2: LGHNA, YSLEER.